This T cell receptor beta chain was sequenced during a study of CD8 T cells in Susac syndrome. The study, taken as a whole, reports: The study acknowledged a relatively small number of individuals in its TCR sequencing and HLA analysis.

High-throughput TCR beta sequencing covered peripheral CD8+ and CD4+ T cells. TEMRA cells underwent FACS enrichment and CD8+ and CD4+ T cells underwent negative isolation. On this clonotype: The antigen is unknown.

This CDR3 contains 14 residues. Germline V gene sequence: CDR1 SGHAT, CDR2 FQNNGV. V gave up 1 base and J gave up 7 bases, with 13 bases separating them. A quantity of 0.5 to 1 ug RNA underwent reverse transcription using random hexamers. The method of amplification for TCR beta CDR3 was immunoSEQ multiplex PCR, covering 54 Vbeta and 13 Jbeta. TCRdb reanalysed the immunoSEQ multiplex PCR reads using MiXCR and keeps one entry per CDR3 protein. This sample carries 130,000 to 150,000 distinct CDR3 sequences, roughly 94% of them seen once, and the ten largest clones take over 0.07%. The sequence derives from a human donor in good health. Source material: CD4+ T cells from PBMCs. V usage is TRBV11-2 and J usage is TRBJ1-2; D unclear. CDR3 nucleotides: TGTGCCAGCAGCTTAGCTGGCCAGGCCGGTGGCTACACCTTC. This gives the protein CASSLAGQAGGYTF. Complete variable domain (other parts from reference TRBV11-2 and TRBJ1-2): EAGVAQSPRYKIIEKRQSVAFWCNPISGHATLYWYQQILGQGPKLLIQFQNNGVVDDSQLPKDRFSAERLKGVDSTLKIQPAKLEDSAVYLCASSLAGQAGGYTFGSGTRLTVV.